This T cell receptor (delta chain) is drawn from a study of gamma-delta chains in newborns, infants, children. Study-wide background: Polyclonal expansion of innate γδ T cells after birth follows microbial exposure.

This clone was seen more than once but under ten times. The V and J ends lost 2 bases and 0 bases, in that order; junction bases with no gene match: 26. The CDR3 sequence is 24 residues long. Germline V gene sequence: CDR1 TSWWSYY, CDR2 QGS. With CATT, TCRdb re-called clones from the reads. Of roughly 15,000 delta-chain clones in the sample, less than 9.5% were seen once. The rearrangement uses TRDV1 and TRDJ2, with 8 bases lining up with TRDD3. The receptor was derived from a child who was a newborn, infant or young child, either healthy, febrile or measles-vaccinated (not recorded which). The sample comprised blood. This CDR3 is CALGEVILPFHFLWDTPLTAQLFF. The CDR3 coding sequence is TGTGCTCTTGGGGAAGTGATTCTTCCTTTCCATTTCTTGTGGGATACGCCTTTGACAGCACAACTCTTCTTT.